This is a list of T cell receptor beta chains from one sample in a study of blood T cell repertoires in COVID-19. TCRdb's copy holds only in-frame clones and misses some; the assay was immunoSEQ multiplex PCR. Here the sample spans 200,000 to 250,000 clones, more than 80% being singletons. Source material: peripheral blood. Receptor source: a woman of 80 years or more with COVID-19, enrolled during active disease. CDR3s include the opening cysteine and the closing phenylalanine or tryptophan. D genes are given only for firm matches. Some rows have no size entry. The others give once, few or many, or a class for an expanded clone.

d_call: .
v_call: TRBV9
j_call: TRBJ2-1
clone_size: .
cdr3_aa: CASSLGTLGQFF
cdr3_nt: TGTGCCAGCAGCTTGGGGACTCTTGGGCAGTTCTTC

d_call: .
v_call: TRBV24-1
j_call: TRBJ1-5
clone_size: .
cdr3_aa: CATSDAGFNQPQHF
cdr3_nt: TGTGCCACCAGTGATGCAGGTTTTAATCAGCCCCAGCATTTT

d_call: TRBD1
v_call: TRBV18
j_call: TRBJ2-3
clone_size: .
cdr3_aa: CASSGPGQGTDTQYF
cdr3_nt: TGTGCCAGCTCAGGACCGGGACAGGGCACAGATACGCAGTATTTT

d_call: .
v_call: TRBV2
j_call: TRBJ1-5
clone_size: .
cdr3_aa: CASRTGPGEPQHF
cdr3_nt: TGTGCCAGCAGGACAGGACCAGGGGAGCCCCAGCATTTT

d_call: TRBD2
v_call: TRBV2
j_call: TRBJ2-7
clone_size: .
cdr3_aa: CASAGARYEQYF
cdr3_nt: TGTGCCAGCGCGGGAGCTAGGTACGAGCAGTACTTC

d_call: .
v_call: TRBV12-3/TRBV12-4
j_call: TRBJ1-2
clone_size: .
cdr3_aa: CASSFSLNYGYTF
cdr3_nt: TGTGCCAGCAGTTTCTCCCTAAACTATGGCTACACCTTC

d_call: TRBD2
v_call: TRBV5-1
j_call: TRBJ2-3
clone_size: .
cdr3_aa: CASSLGVSGGADTQYF
cdr3_nt: TGCGCCAGCAGCTTGGGTGTGAGCGGGGGGGCAGATACGCAGTATTTT

d_call: .
v_call: TRBV28
j_call: TRBJ1-4
clone_size: .
cdr3_aa: CASSQLGRELFF
cdr3_nt: TGTGCCAGCAGTCAACTTGGCCGGGAACTGTTTTTT

d_call: .
v_call: TRBV7-2
j_call: TRBJ1-1
clone_size: .
cdr3_aa: CASSLDPTRNEAFF
cdr3_nt: TGTGCCAGCAGCTTAGACCCGACACGGAATGAAGCTTTCTTT

d_call: .
v_call: TRBV28
j_call: TRBJ2-7
clone_size: .
cdr3_aa: CASSTTGSYEQYF
cdr3_nt: TGTGCCAGCAGTACCACAGGGTCCTACGAGCAGTACTTC

d_call: TRBD1
v_call: TRBV3-1/TRBV3-2
j_call: TRBJ2-7
clone_size: .
cdr3_aa: CASSQPGGGEQYF
cdr3_nt: TGTGCCAGCAGCCAACCAGGGGGTGGTGAGCAGTACTTC

d_call: .
v_call: TRBV10-2
j_call: TRBJ1-5
clone_size: .
cdr3_aa: CASSEQGGNQPQHF
cdr3_nt: TGCGCCAGCAGTGAGCAGGGCGGCAATCAGCCCCAGCATTTT

d_call: .
v_call: TRBV18
j_call: TRBJ1-2
clone_size: .
cdr3_aa: CASSQADLGGYTF
cdr3_nt: TGTGCCAGCTCACAAGCAGACTTAGGCGGCTACACCTTC

d_call: .
v_call: TRBV2
j_call: TRBJ2-3
clone_size: .
cdr3_aa: CASSDGGRGTDTQYF
cdr3_nt: TGTGCCAGCAGTGACGGAGGCAGGGGAACAGATACGCAGTATTTT

d_call: .
v_call: TRBV3-1/TRBV3-2
j_call: TRBJ2-2
clone_size: .
cdr3_aa: CASSLGQNTGELFF
cdr3_nt: TGTGCCAGCAGCCTGGGACAGAACACCGGGGAGCTGTTTTTT

d_call: TRBD2
v_call: TRBV25-1
j_call: TRBJ2-2
clone_size: .
cdr3_aa: CASSATSGRDTGELFF
cdr3_nt: TGTGCCAGCAGTGCGACTAGCGGGAGGGACACCGGGGAGCTGTTTTTT

d_call: .
v_call: TRBV29-1
j_call: TRBJ2-7
clone_size: .
cdr3_aa: CSAASTPSSYEQYF
cdr3_nt: TGCAGCGCTGCGTCGACTCCTTCTTCCTACGAGCAGTACTTC

d_call: TRBD1
v_call: TRBV5-6
j_call: TRBJ2-5
clone_size: once
cdr3_aa: CASSPSPGGETQYF
cdr3_nt: TGTGCCAGCAGCCCGAGTCCAGGGGGCGAGACCCAGTACTTC

d_call: .
v_call: TRBV9
j_call: TRBJ1-2
clone_size: .
cdr3_aa: CASSVGTGGAYGYTF
cdr3_nt: TGTGCCAGCAGCGTAGGGACGGGGGGGGCGTATGGCTACACCTTC

d_call: .
v_call: TRBV27
j_call: TRBJ1-5
clone_size: once
cdr3_aa: CASSLAGTVPQPQHF
cdr3_nt: TGTGCCAGCAGTTTAGCGGGGACCGTCCCCCAGCCCCAGCATTTT

d_call: TRBD2
v_call: TRBV29-1
j_call: TRBJ2-1
clone_size: .
cdr3_aa: CSARGGGDEQFF
cdr3_nt: TGCAGCGCCCGCGGGGGGGGCGATGAGCAGTTCTTC

d_call: TRBD2
v_call: TRBV5-1
j_call: TRBJ2-7
clone_size: once
cdr3_aa: CASSPSGRAGRDEQYF
cdr3_nt: TGCGCCAGCTCCCCGAGCGGGAGGGCCGGTAGGGACGAGCAGTACTTC

d_call: .
v_call: TRBV2
j_call: TRBJ2-1
clone_size: once
cdr3_aa: CASKSGGDEQFF
cdr3_nt: TGTGCCAGCAAGAGCGGCGGCGATGAGCAGTTCTTC

d_call: .
v_call: TRBV6-6
j_call: TRBJ1-2
clone_size: .
cdr3_aa: CASSYKAAVNYGYTF
cdr3_nt: TGTGCCAGCAGTTACAAGGCGGCCGTTAACTATGGCTACACCTTC

d_call: .
v_call: TRBV6-5
j_call: TRBJ1-2
clone_size: .
cdr3_aa: CASSAGRYGYTF
cdr3_nt: TGTGCCAGCAGCGCAGGGAGGTATGGCTACACCTTC

d_call: .
v_call: TRBV28
j_call: TRBJ1-6
clone_size: .
cdr3_aa: CASSLAGGGAHNSPLHF
cdr3_nt: TGTGCCAGCAGTTTGGCCGGGGGGGGCGCCCATAATTCACCCCTCCACTTT

d_call: .
v_call: TRBV18
j_call: TRBJ2-7
clone_size: .
cdr3_aa: CASSPPKGDPYEQYF
cdr3_nt: TGTGCCAGCTCACCACCGAAAGGGGATCCTTACGAGCAGTACTTC

d_call: TRBD1
v_call: TRBV11-2
j_call: TRBJ1-5
clone_size: .
cdr3_aa: CASSKGAGNQPQHF
cdr3_nt: TGTGCCAGTAGCAAGGGGGCTGGCAATCAGCCCCAGCATTTT

d_call: TRBD1
v_call: TRBV5-1
j_call: TRBJ1-4
clone_size: .
cdr3_aa: CASSLSGQAEKLFF
cdr3_nt: TGCGCCAGCAGCCTCTCGGGACAGGCTGAAAAACTGTTTTTT

d_call: .
v_call: TRBV27
j_call: TRBJ1-5
clone_size: .
cdr3_aa: CASSLSGGGMGQPQHF
cdr3_nt: TGTGCCAGCAGTTTATCAGGGGGAGGGATGGGTCAGCCCCAGCATTTT

d_call: .
v_call: TRBV7-9
j_call: TRBJ1-5
clone_size: once
cdr3_aa: CASSLATRSSNQPQHF
cdr3_nt: TGTGCCAGCAGCTTAGCGACCAGGTCTAGCAATCAGCCCCAGCATTTT

d_call: .
v_call: TRBV5-5
j_call: TRBJ1-5
clone_size: .
cdr3_aa: CASSLAGTLVFQPQHF
cdr3_nt: TGTGCCAGCAGCTTGGCTGGGACTTTGGTTTTTCAGCCCCAGCATTTT

d_call: TRBD1
v_call: TRBV7-3
j_call: TRBJ1-2
clone_size: few
cdr3_aa: CASSTGGRASGGYTF
cdr3_nt: TGTGCCAGCAGCACAGGGGGCAGAGCCTCGGGCGGCTACACCTTC

d_call: TRBD2
v_call: TRBV6-6
j_call: TRBJ2-2
clone_size: .
cdr3_aa: CASSYSGAGGFGELFF
cdr3_nt: TGTGCCAGCAGTTACTCGGGAGCGGGGGGGTTCGGGGAGCTGTTTTTT

d_call: TRBD2
v_call: TRBV5-1
j_call: TRBJ2-5
clone_size: .
cdr3_aa: CASSPGASSGPQETQYF
cdr3_nt: TGCGCCAGCAGCCCGGGGGCGTCTAGCGGGCCCCAAGAGACCCAGTACTTC

d_call: TRBD1
v_call: TRBV6-2/TRBV6-3
j_call: TRBJ1-1
clone_size: .
cdr3_aa: CASSRQGPMNTEAFF
cdr3_nt: TGTGCCAGCAGTCGACAGGGCCCCATGAACACTGAAGCTTTCTTT

d_call: TRBD1
v_call: TRBV11-3
j_call: TRBJ2-3
clone_size: .
cdr3_aa: CASSLRVTGADTQYF
cdr3_nt: TGTGCCAGCAGCTTGCGAGTGACAGGGGCAGATACGCAGTATTTT

d_call: TRBD1
v_call: TRBV5-1
j_call: TRBJ2-7
clone_size: .
cdr3_aa: CASSYHNSDRAYEQYF
cdr3_nt: TGCGCCAGCAGCTACCACAACTCCGACAGGGCCTACGAGCAGTACTTC

d_call: .
v_call: TRBV15
j_call: TRBJ2-5
clone_size: .
cdr3_aa: CATSRAEVIETQYF
cdr3_nt: TGTGCCACCAGCAGAGCAGAAGTAATAGAGACCCAGTACTTC

d_call: TRBD1
v_call: TRBV5-1
j_call: TRBJ1-5
clone_size: .
cdr3_aa: CASSPTGGQPQHF
cdr3_nt: TGCGCCAGCAGCCCGACAGGGGGGCAGCCCCAGCATTTT

d_call: .
v_call: TRBV3-1/TRBV3-2
j_call: TRBJ2-4
clone_size: .
cdr3_aa: CASSQVAGSDIQYF
cdr3_nt: TGTGCCAGCAGCCAAGTTGCGGGGTCGGACATTCAGTACTTC

d_call: .
v_call: TRBV4-1
j_call: TRBJ1-4
clone_size: .
cdr3_aa: CASSQDWGRASGEKLFF
cdr3_nt: TGCGCCAGCAGCCAAGATTGGGGCAGGGCTTCGGGTGAAAAACTGTTTTTT

d_call: TRBD1
v_call: TRBV29-1
j_call: TRBJ1-1
clone_size: .
cdr3_aa: CSASVQGATTEAFF
cdr3_nt: TGCAGCGCCAGTGTACAGGGGGCGACCACTGAAGCTTTCTTT

d_call: TRBD2
v_call: TRBV4-1
j_call: TRBJ2-1
clone_size: .
cdr3_aa: CASSQADGTSGRGKQFF
cdr3_nt: TGCGCCAGCAGCCAAGCCGACGGGACTAGCGGGAGGGGCAAGCAGTTCTTC

d_call: .
v_call: TRBV19
j_call: TRBJ1-1
clone_size: .
cdr3_aa: CASRAGRGAFF
cdr3_nt: TGTGCCAGCCGTGCGGGCCGCGGAGCTTTCTTT

d_call: .
v_call: TRBV7-9
j_call: TRBJ2-7
clone_size: .
cdr3_aa: CASPDTAYEQYF
cdr3_nt: TGTGCCAGTCCGGACACCGCCTACGAGCAGTACTTC

d_call: .
v_call: TRBV7-9
j_call: TRBJ2-1
clone_size: once
cdr3_aa: CASSPGLILDEQFF
cdr3_nt: TGTGCCAGCAGCCCGGGACTGATTCTGGATGAGCAGTTCTTC

d_call: TRBD2
v_call: TRBV2
j_call: TRBJ2-7
clone_size: .
cdr3_aa: CASRNRGLDPSHEQYF
cdr3_nt: TGTGCCAGCAGAAACCGCGGACTAGACCCTTCCCACGAGCAGTACTTC

d_call: TRBD1
v_call: TRBV7-8
j_call: TRBJ1-2
clone_size: .
cdr3_aa: CASSLGQGRSYGYTF
cdr3_nt: TGTGCCAGCAGCCTTGGACAGGGAAGAAGCTATGGCTACACCTTC

d_call: .
v_call: TRBV5-6
j_call: TRBJ1-1
clone_size: once
cdr3_aa: CASSLGQVLDTEAFF
cdr3_nt: TGTGCCAGCAGCTTGGGACAGGTATTGGACACTGAAGCTTTCTTT

d_call: .
v_call: TRBV3-1/TRBV3-2
j_call: TRBJ2-1
clone_size: .
cdr3_aa: CASSLNNEQFF
cdr3_nt: TGTGCCAGCAGCCTCAACAATGAGCAGTTCTTC

d_call: TRBD1
v_call: TRBV19
j_call: TRBJ1-5
clone_size: .
cdr3_aa: CASRLTGDQPQHF
cdr3_nt: TGTGCCAGTAGGCTGACAGGGGACCAGCCCCAGCATTTT

d_call: TRBD2
v_call: TRBV2
j_call: TRBJ2-7
clone_size: .
cdr3_aa: CASSESPAGGTLEQYF
cdr3_nt: TGTGCCAGCAGTGAAAGTCCTGCGGGGGGGACGCTCGAGCAGTACTTC

d_call: .
v_call: TRBV6-4
j_call: TRBJ1-2
clone_size: .
cdr3_aa: CASSRTYRDFYGYTF
cdr3_nt: TGTGCCAGCAGTCGGACTTACCGGGACTTCTATGGCTACACCTTC

d_call: .
v_call: TRBV7-2
j_call: TRBJ2-3
clone_size: .
cdr3_aa: CASSLARPDTQYF
cdr3_nt: TGTGCCAGCAGCTTAGCGCGCCCAGATACGCAGTATTTT

d_call: .
v_call: TRBV19
j_call: TRBJ1-2
clone_size: .
cdr3_aa: CASTLPGANYGYTF
cdr3_nt: TGTGCCAGTACCCTACCTGGAGCTAACTATGGCTACACCTTC

d_call: TRBD1
v_call: TRBV6-6
j_call: TRBJ1-5
clone_size: few
cdr3_aa: CASSYAGGQPQHF
cdr3_nt: TGTGCCAGCAGTTACGCAGGGGGTCAGCCCCAGCATTTT

d_call: .
v_call: TRBV18
j_call: TRBJ1-1
clone_size: .
cdr3_aa: CASSRSGRPNTEAFF
cdr3_nt: TGTGCCAGCTCACGCAGCGGCAGACCGAACACTGAAGCTTTCTTT

d_call: .
v_call: TRBV25-1
j_call: TRBJ1-2
clone_size: once
cdr3_aa: CASSERSYGYTF
cdr3_nt: TGTGCCAGCAGTGAACGTAGCTATGGCTACACCTTC

d_call: TRBD2
v_call: TRBV3-1/TRBV3-2
j_call: TRBJ2-1
clone_size: .
cdr3_aa: CASSLLGLAGGREQFF
cdr3_nt: TGTGCCAGCAGCCTTCTGGGACTAGCGGGGGGACGTGAGCAGTTCTTC